This T cell receptor beta chain was obtained from a study of blood T cells in healthy people across ages. Individuals who donated were healthy Caucasians from Russia aged roughly 6 to 90. A J-beta primer mix and a sample-barcoded 5' primer were used in a second PCR of roughly 6 to 11 cycles. TCRdb analysed the 5' RACE reads with MiXCR anew, one entry per CDR3 protein. The data contain almost 1 million distinct CDR3 sequences, 51% of them singletons. The length of the CDR3 is 14 residues. Comments on this clonotype: The germline gene is not matched at one end of the junction; a read error may be the cause.

The sample was blood. The receptor was derived from a woman aged 55-70 years in good health. The chain is built from TRBV12-3 or TRBV12-4 and TRBJ2-7; TRBD2 matches at 13 bases. The CDR3: CASSLGTSGSERYF. CDR3 bases: TGTGCCAGCAGTTTAGGGACTAGCGGGAGCGAGCGGTACTTC.